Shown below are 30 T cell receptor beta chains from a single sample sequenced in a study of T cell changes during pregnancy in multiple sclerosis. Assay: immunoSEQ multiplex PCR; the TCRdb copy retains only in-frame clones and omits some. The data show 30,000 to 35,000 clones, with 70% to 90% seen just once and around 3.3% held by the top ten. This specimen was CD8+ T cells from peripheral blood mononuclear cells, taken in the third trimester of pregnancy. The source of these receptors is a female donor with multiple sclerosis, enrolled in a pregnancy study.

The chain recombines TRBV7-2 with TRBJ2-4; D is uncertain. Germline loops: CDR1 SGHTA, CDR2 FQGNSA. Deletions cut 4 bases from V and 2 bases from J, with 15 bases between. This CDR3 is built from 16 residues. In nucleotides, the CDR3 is TGTGCCAGCAGCTCGCCGCTTGACATCCCCAAAAACATTCAGTACTTC. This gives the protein CASSSPLDIPKNIQYF.

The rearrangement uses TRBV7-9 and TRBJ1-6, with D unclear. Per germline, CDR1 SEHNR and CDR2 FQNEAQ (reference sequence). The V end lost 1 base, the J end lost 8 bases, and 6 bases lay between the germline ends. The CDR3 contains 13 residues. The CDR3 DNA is TGTGCCAGCAGCTTAGACGGGTATTCACCCCTCCACTTT. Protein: CASSLDGYSPLHF.

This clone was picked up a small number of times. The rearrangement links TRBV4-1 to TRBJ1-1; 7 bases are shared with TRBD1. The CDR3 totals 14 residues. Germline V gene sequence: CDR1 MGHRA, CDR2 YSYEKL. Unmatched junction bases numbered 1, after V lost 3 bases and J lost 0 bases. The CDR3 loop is CASSHRGMNTEAFF. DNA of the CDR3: TGCGCCAGCAGCCACAGGGGGATGAACACTGAAGCTTTCTTT.

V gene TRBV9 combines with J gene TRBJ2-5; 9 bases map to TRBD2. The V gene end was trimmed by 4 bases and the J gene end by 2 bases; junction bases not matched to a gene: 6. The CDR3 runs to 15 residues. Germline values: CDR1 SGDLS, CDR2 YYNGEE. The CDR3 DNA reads TGTGCCAGCAGCTCTCCCGCGGGGGGGCAAGAGACCCAGTACTTC. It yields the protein CASSSPAGGQETQYF.

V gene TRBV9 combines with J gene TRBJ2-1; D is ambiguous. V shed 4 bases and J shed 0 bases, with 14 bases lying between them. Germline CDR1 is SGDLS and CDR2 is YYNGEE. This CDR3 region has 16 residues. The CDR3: CASSPRIMASYNEQFF. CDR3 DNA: TGTGCCAGCAGCCCACGTATCATGGCCTCCTACAATGAGCAGTTCTTC.

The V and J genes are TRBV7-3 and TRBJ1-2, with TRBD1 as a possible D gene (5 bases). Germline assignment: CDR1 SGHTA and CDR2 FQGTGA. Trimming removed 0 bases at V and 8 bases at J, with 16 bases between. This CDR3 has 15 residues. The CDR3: CASSLTPTAVGGYTF. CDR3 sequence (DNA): TGTGCCAGCAGCTTAACGCCGACAGCTGTGGGCGGCTACACCTTC.

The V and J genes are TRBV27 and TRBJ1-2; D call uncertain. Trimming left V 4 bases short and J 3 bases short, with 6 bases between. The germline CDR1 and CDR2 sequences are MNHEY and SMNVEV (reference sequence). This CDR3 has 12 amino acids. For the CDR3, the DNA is TGTGCCAGCAGTTCCAATTACTATGGCTACACCTTC. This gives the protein CASSSNYYGYTF.

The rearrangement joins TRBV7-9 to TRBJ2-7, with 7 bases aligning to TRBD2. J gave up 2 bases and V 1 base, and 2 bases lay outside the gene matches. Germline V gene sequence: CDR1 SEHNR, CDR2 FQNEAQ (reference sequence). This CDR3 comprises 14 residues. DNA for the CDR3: TGTGCCAGCAGCTTAGGGGGGGGAGCCTACGAGCAGTACTTC. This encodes CASSLGGGAYEQYF.

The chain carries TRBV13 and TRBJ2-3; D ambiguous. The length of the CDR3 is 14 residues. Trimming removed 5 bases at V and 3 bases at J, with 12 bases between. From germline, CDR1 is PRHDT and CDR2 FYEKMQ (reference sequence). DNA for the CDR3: TGTGCCAGCAGCGGAGAGGCAGAAACAGATACGCAGTATTTT. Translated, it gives CASSGEAETDTQYF.

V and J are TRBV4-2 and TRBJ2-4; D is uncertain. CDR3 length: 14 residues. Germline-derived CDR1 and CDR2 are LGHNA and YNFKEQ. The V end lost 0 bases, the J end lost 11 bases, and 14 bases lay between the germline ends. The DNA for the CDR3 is TGTGCCAGCAGCCAAGATATGAGTGCTCCTTTTCAGTACTTC. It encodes CASSQDMSAPFQYF.

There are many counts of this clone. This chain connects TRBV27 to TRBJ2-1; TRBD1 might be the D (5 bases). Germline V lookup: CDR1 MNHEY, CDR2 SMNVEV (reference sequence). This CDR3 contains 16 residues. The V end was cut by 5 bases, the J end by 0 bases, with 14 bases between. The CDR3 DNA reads TGTGCCAGCAGTCCGTGGACACACAGCTCCTACAATGAGCAGTTCTTC. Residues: CASSPWTHSSYNEQFF.

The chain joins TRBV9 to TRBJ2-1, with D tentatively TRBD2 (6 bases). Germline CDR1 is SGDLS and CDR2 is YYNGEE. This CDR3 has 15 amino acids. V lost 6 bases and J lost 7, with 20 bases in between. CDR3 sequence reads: CASTGGVSPPNEQFF. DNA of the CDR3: TGTGCCAGCACCGGCGGGGTTTCTCCACCTAATGAGCAGTTCTTC.

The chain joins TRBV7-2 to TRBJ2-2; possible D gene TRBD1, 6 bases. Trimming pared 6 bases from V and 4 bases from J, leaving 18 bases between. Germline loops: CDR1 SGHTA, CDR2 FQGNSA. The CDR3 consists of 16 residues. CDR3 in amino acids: CASRDSSPASTGELFF. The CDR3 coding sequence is TGTGCCAGCAGGGACAGCTCACCTGCTTCCACCGGGGAGCTGTTTTTT.

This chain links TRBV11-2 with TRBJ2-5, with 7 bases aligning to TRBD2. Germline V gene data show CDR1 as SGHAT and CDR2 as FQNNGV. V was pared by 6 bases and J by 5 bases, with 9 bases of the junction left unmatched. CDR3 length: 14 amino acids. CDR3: CASRKAGLEETQYF. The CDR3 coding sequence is TGTGCCAGCAGGAAAGCGGGACTCGAGGAGACCCAGTACTTC.

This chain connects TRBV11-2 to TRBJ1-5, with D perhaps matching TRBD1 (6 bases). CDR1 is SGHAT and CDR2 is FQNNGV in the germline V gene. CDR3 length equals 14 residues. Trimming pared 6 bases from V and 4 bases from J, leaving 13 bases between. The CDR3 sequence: CASSLGDTNQPQHF. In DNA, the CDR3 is TGTGCCAGCAGTTTGGGGGACACGAATCAGCCCCAGCATTTT. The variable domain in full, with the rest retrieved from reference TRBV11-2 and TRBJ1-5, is EAGVAQSPRYKIIEKRQSVAFWCNPISGHATLYWYQQILGQGPKLLIQFQNNGVVDDSQLPKDRFSAERLKGVDSTLKIQPAKLEDSAVYLCASSLGDTNQPQHFGDGTRLSIL.

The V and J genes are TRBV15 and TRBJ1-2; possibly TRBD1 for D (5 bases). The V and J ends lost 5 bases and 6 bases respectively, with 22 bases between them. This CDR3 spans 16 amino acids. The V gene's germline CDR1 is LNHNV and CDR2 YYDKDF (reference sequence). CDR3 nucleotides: TGTGCCACCAGCCGGATTGGGGGAGGCACATTAGATGGCTACACCTTC. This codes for CATSRIGGGTLDGYTF. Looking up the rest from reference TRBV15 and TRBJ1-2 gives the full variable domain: DAMVIQNPRYQVTQFGKPVTLSCSQTLNHNVMYWYQQKSSQAPKLLFHYYDKDFNNEADTPDNFQSRRPNTSFCFLDIRSPGLGDTAMYLCATSRIGGGTLDGYTFGSGTRLTVV.

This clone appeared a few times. This CDR3 is CAISLPGSPYEQYF. CDR3 DNA: TGTGCCATCAGCCTCCCTGGCAGTCCCTACGAGCAGTACTTC. The J gene is TRBJ2-7, the V gene TRBV10-3; D gene ambiguous. This CDR3 is built from 14 residues. The germline V gene encodes CDR1 ENHRY and CDR2 SYGVKD. V lost 6 bases and J 2 bases, leaving 14 bases between the germline ends.

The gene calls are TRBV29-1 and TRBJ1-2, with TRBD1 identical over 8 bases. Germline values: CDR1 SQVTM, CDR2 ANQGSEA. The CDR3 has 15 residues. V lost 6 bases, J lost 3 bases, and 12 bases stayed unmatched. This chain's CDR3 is CSVNSLQGVDYGYTF. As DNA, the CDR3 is TGCAGCGTGAATTCATTACAGGGGGTTGACTATGGCTACACCTTC.

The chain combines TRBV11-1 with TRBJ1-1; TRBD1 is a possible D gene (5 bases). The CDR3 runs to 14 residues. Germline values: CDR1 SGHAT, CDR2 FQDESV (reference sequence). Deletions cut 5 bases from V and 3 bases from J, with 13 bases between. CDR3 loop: CASSPPDKYTEAFF. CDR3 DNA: TGTGCCAGCAGCCCCCCGGACAAGTACACTGAAGCTTTCTTT. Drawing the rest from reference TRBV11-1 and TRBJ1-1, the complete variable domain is EAEVAQSPRYKITEKSQAVAFWCDPISGHATLYWYRQILGQGPELLVQFQDESVVDDSQLPKDRFSAERLKGVDSTLKIQPAELGDSAMYLCASSPPDKYTEAFFGQGTRLTVV.

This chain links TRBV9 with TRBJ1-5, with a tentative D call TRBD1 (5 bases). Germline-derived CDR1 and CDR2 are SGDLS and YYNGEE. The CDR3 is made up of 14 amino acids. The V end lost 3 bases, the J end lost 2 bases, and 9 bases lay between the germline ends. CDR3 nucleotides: TGTGCCAGCAGCGAGGGGATAGGCAATCAGCCCCAGCATTTT. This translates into CASSEGIGNQPQHF.

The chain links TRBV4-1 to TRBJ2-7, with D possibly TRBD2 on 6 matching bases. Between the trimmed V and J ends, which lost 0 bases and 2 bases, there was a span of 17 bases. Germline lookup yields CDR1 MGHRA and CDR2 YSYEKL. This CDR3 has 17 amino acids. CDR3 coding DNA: TGCGCCAGCAGCCAAGATAAAGGGGACTTCCCAACCTACGAGCAGTACTTC. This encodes CASSQDKGDFPTYEQYF.

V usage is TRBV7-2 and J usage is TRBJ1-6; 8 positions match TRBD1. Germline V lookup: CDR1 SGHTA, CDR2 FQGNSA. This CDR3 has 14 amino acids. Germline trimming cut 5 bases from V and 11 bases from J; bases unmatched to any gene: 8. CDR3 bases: TGTGCCAGCAGCCTCGGACAGGGTACGACACCCCTCCACTTT. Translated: CASSLGQGTTPLHF.

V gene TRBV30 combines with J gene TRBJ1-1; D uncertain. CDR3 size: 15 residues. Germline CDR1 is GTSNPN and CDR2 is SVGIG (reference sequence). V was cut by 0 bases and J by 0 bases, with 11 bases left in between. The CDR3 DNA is TGTGCCTGGAGTGTTGCGGGGTACCTGAACACTGAAGCTTTCTTT. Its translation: CAWSVAGYLNTEAFF.

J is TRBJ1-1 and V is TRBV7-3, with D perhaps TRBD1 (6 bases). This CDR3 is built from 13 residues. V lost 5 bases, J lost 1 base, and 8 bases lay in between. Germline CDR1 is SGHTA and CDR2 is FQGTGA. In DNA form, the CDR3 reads TGTGCCAGCAGCCCACAGGGGAACACTGAAGCTTTCTTT. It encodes CASSPQGNTEAFF. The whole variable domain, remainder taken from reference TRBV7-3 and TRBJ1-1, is GAGVSQTPSNKVTEKGKYVELRCDPISGHTALYWYRQSLGQGPEFLIYFQGTGAADDSGLPNDRFFAVRPEGSVSTLKIQRTERGDSAVYLCASSPQGNTEAFFGQGTRLTVV.

This CDR3 is CAISESIRQGNYGYTF. The CDR3 nucleotides are TGTGCCATCAGTGAGTCGATCCGACAGGGAAACTATGGCTACACCTTC. This chain uses TRBV10-3 with TRBJ1-2; TRBD1 aligns across 7 bases. The CDR3 spans 16 residues. The germline gives CDR1 ENHRY, CDR2 SYGVKD. Unmatched junction bases numbered 6, after V lost 0 bases and J lost 2 bases.

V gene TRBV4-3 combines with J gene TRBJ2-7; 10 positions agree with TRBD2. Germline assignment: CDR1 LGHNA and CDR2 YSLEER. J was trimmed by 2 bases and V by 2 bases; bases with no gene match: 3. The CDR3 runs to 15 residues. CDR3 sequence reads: CASSQSTSGAYEQYF. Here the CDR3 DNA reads TGCGCCAGCAGCCAAAGTACTAGCGGGGCCTACGAGCAGTACTTC.

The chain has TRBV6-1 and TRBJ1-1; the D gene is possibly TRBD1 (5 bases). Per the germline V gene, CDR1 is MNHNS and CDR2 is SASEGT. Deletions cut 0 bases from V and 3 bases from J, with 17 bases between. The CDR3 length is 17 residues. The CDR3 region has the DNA TGTGCCAGCAGTGAAGCGCTTCGGGGGTATGCGGACACTGAAGCTTTCTTT. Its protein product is CASSEALRGYADTEAFF.

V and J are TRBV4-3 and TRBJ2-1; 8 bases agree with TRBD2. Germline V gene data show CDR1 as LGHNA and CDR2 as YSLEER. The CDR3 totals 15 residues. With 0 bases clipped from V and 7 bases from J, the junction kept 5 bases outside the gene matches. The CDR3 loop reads CASSQDWGGGNEQFF. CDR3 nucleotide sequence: TGCGCCAGCAGCCAAGATTGGGGCGGGGGGAATGAGCAGTTCTTC.

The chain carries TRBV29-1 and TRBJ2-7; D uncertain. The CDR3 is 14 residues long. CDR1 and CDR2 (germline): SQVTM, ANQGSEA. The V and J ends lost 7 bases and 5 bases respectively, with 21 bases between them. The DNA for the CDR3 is TGCAGCGCCACAGACCACGGTGAAATGGACGAGCAGTACTTC. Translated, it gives CSATDHGEMDEQYF.

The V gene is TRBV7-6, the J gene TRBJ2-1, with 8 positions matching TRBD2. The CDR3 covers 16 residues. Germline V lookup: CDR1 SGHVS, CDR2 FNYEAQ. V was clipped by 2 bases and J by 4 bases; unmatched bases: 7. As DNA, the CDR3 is TGTGCCAGCAGCTTAACGGTAGCGGGGACATACAATGAGCAGTTCTTC. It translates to CASSLTVAGTYNEQFF.